The clone carrying this T cell receptor beta chain was recorded many times. What it recognizes is unknown. The sample is drawn from a study of tumor-infiltrating lymphocytes in primary liver carcinoma. Points from the study as a whole: Reduced overlap was seen in tumor-adjacent and tumor-blood pairs versus tumor region pairs.

Synthesis of TCR beta cDNA was carried out from 450 to 650 ng total RNA with a constant-region primer. For TCR beta, libraries were produced by three nested multiplex PCR rounds using slightly modified ARM-PCR. From the multiplex PCR reads, TCRdb called clonotypes with MiXCR, one entry per CDR3 protein. The sample yields 200,000 or so distinct CDR3 sequences, about 65% seen once. Unsorted whole blood yielded blood RNA, and germline DNA was extracted as well. This receptor was obtained from a woman aged 60 to 75 with primary liver carcinoma and hepatitis B virus infection. Sequences were obtained from peripheral blood.

CDR3 protein: CASTSGPHSEQYF. CDR3 sequence (DNA): TGTGCCAGCACCTCTGGACCACACTCCGAGCAGTACTTC. The chain carries TRBV12-3 or TRBV12-4 and TRBJ2-7, with D hard to call. CDR3 length: 13 amino acids. V was shortened by 7 bases and J by 6 bases, with 16 bases between the two germline ends.